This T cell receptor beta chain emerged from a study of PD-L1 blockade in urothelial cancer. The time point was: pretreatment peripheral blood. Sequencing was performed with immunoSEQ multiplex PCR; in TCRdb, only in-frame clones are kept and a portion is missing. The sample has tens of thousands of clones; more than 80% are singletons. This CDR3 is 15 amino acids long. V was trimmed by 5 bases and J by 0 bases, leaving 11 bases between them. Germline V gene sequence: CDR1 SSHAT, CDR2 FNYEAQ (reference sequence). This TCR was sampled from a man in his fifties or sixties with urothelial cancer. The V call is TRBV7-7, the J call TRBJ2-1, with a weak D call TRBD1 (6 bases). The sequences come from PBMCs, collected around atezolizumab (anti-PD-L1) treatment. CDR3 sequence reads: CASSQTGSSYNEQFF. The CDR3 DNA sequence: TGTGCCAGCAGCCAAACAGGGAGCTCCTACAATGAGCAGTTCTTC.